This entry features one T cell receptor beta chain sequence. Germline V gene lookup returns CDR1 LGHNT and CDR2 FRNRAP. CDR3 length equals 12 residues. Sequencing used immunoSEQ multiplex PCR; TCRdb keeps in-frame clones, though not all of them. The table shows 5,400 or so clones, with 82% occurring only once. The sample originates from a study of tumor T cells in aggressive B-cell lymphoma. The gene calls are TRBV12-5 and TRBJ1-5, with D possibly matching TRBD1 (6 bases). This receptor was identified in an adult with diffuse large B cell lymphoma. Sequencing input: tumor tissue. CDR3 amino acids: CSESTGDQPQHF. The CDR3 bases are TGTTCCGAGTCGACAGGAGATCAGCCCCAGCATTTT.